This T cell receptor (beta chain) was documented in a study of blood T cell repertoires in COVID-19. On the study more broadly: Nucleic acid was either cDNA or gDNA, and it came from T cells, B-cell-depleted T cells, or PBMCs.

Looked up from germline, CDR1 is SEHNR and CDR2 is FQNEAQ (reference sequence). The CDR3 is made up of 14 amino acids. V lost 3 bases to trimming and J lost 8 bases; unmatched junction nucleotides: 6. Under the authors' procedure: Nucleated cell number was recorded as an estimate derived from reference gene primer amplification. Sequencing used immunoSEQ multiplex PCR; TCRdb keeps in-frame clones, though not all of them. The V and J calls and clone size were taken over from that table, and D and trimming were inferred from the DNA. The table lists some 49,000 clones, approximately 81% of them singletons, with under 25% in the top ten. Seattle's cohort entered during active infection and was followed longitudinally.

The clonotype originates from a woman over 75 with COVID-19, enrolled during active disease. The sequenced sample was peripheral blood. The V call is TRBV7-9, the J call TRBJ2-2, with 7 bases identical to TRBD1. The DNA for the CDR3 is TGTGCCAGCAGCTTCGGACAGGCTGGAGGGGAGCTGTTTTTT. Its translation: CASSFGQAGGELFF.